This T cell receptor (beta chain) was captured by sequencing in a study of human T cells and chemical hapten exposure. Overall study context: Cases of alopecia areata, totalis or universalis occurred in a predominantly female patient group.

The time point is: pre-sensitization, week 0. Regarding treatment: therapeutic diphenylcyclopropenone sensitization with weekly scalp DPC. Alopecia patients deemed DPC-suitable, aged 18 to 70, excluding pregnancy. Researchers extracted total RNA from unfractionated whole blood. General study findings and limits: Sensitizing with DPC caused no change in TCRs above 1 in 1000 frequency.

This CDR3 is 12 amino acids long. V shed 10 bases, J shed 8 bases, and the junction held 8 bases outside the gene matches. The germline V gene encodes CDR1 MDHEN and CDR2 SYDVKM. MiXCR was run by TCRdb on the RACE reads, yielding one entry per CDR3 protein. The sample lists 180,000 or so distinct CDR3 sequences; almost 30% were seen once. This clonotype was observed a few times. Its specificity is not known. The TCR sequence derives from a woman aged 25 to 45 with alopecia areata. Some clones in this sample may be carry-over from other donors' samples. Material: whole blood, obtained in connection with sensitization to the hapten diphenylcyclopropenone (DPC). The chain links TRBV28 to TRBJ2-1, with 7 nucleotides matching TRBD2. Here the CDR3 reads CATGLVLYEQFF. CDR3 nucleotides: TGTGCCACCGGACTAGTCCTCTATGAGCAGTTCTTC.